These T cell receptor beta chains were read from a single sample in a study of T cell responses to AZD1222 COVID-19 vaccine. Sequencing was performed with immunoSEQ multiplex PCR; in TCRdb, only in-frame clones are kept and a portion is missing. The sample has some 86,000 clones, about 78% seen once. Source: peripheral blood, taken on day 0 of AZD1222 vaccination. The receptors here all came from an adult in good health. The CDR3 runs from the conserved cysteine through the conserved F or W. Fields, in order: V gene, D gene, clone size, J gene, CDR3 DNA, CDR3 protein. D genes are given only for firm matches. Only some rows state a clone size, as once, few, many or a class for expanded clones.

TRBV3-1/TRBV3-2,TRBD2,-,TRBJ2-1,TGTGCCAGCAGCCAAGATCCCCCGGGACTAGCGGGAGGTGCAGATGAGCAGTTCTTC,CASSQDPPGLAGGADEQFF
TRBV28,-,-,TRBJ2-7,TGTGCCAGCAGCAAGGGACACCTCTACGAGCAGTACTTC,CASSKGHLYEQYF
TRBV28,-,few,TRBJ2-1,TGTGCCAGCAGCGTCCCCGGACAGTTCCCCGAGCAGTTCTTC,CASSVPGQFPEQFF
TRBV7-9,-,-,TRBJ1-4,TGTGCCAGCAGCTTAGCGCCCCCTGAAAAACTGTTTTTT,CASSLAPPEKLFF
TRBV2,-,-,TRBJ2-3,TGTGCCAGCAGTGGTTTAGCCAGAACAGATACGCAGTATTTT,CASSGLARTDTQYF
TRBV10-3,TRBD1,-,TRBJ1-1,TGTGCCACGATAACAGGGGAGAACACTGAAGCTTTCTTT,CATITGENTEAFF
TRBV24-1,-,-,TRBJ2-5,TGTGCCACCAGTGATCCCAATCTAGGCAGGGTAGGGGAGACCCAGTACTTC,CATSDPNLGRVGETQYF
TRBV10-3,-,-,TRBJ2-1,TGTGCCGCCGGGGGGACAAACACCCCGGGGTTCTTC,CAAGGTNTPGFF
TRBV9,-,-,TRBJ2-5,TGTGCCAGCAGCCTGACCGGGAGAACGGGAGAGACCCAGTACTTC,CASSLTGRTGETQYF
TRBV7-8,-,-,TRBJ1-3,TGTGCCAGCAGCTTCGGCCGGAACTCTGGAAACACCATATATTTT,CASSFGRNSGNTIYF
TRBV6-6,-,-,TRBJ2-7,TGTGCCAGCAGTTACTGGCAGGGGGGGATTTACGGTTTGCAGTACTTC,CASSYWQGGIYGLQYF
TRBV10-3,-,once,TRBJ1-5,TGTGCCATCAGTGAGTCGAATGCAGGAGACAATCAGCCCCAGCATTTT,CAISESNAGDNQPQHF
TRBV7-2,TRBD1,-,TRBJ1-2,TGTGCCAGCAGCGTCAATCCCGGGACAGGGAACTATGGCTACACCTTC,CASSVNPGTGNYGYTF
TRBV11-2,-,-,TRBJ2-1,TGTGCCAGCAGCTCCCCGAGGGGGAGTTACAATGAGCAGTTCTTC,CASSSPRGSYNEQFF
TRBV7-6,TRBD1,-,TRBJ2-7,TGTGCCAGCAGCTTAGAAGACAGGGGTCCCTACGAGCAGTACTTC,CASSLEDRGPYEQYF
TRBV7-2,-,-,TRBJ1-4,TGTGCCAGCAGCTTACAGGGGCTGTCTAATGAAAAACTGTTTTTT,CASSLQGLSNEKLFF
TRBV7-9,-,few,TRBJ1-4,TGTGCCAGCAGCTCGGAGGATCAGGGGTTCAGGAATGAAAAACTGTTTTTT,CASSSEDQGFRNEKLFF
TRBV5-1,TRBD1,-,TRBJ1-1,TGCGCCAGCAGCTTAACCGGGACAGGGGTCTGGACTGAAGCTTTCTTT,CASSLTGTGVWTEAFF
TRBV28,-,-,TRBJ1-4,TGTGCCAGCAGTTTTGTTGAAAAACTGTTTTTT,CASSFVEKLFF
TRBV19,-,-,TRBJ1-2,TGTGCCAGTAGTATATTCGGGGGGAACTATGGCTACACCTTC,CASSIFGGNYGYTF
TRBV11-3,-,once,TRBJ2-3,TGTGCCAGCAGCTTAGGAGGGGGCACAGATACGCAGTATTTT,CASSLGGGTDTQYF
TRBV2,-,-,TRBJ1-2,TGTGCCAGCAGTACGGGGGGCGGGTACTATGGCTACACCTTC,CASSTGGGYYGYTF
TRBV10-3,TRBD2,-,TRBJ2-1,TGTGCCATCGCGACTAGCGGGTACAATGAGCAGTTCTTC,CAIATSGYNEQFF
TRBV5-1,-,-,TRBJ1-2,TGCGCCAGCAGCTTGGTGGGGGCAGACTATGGCTACACCTTC,CASSLVGADYGYTF
TRBV3-1/TRBV3-2,-,-,TRBJ2-7,TGTGCCAGCAGCCAAGTAGCGTCCGGCGAGCAGTACTTC,CASSQVASGEQYF